This TCR beta chain was found in a study of T cell repertoires in aging, cancer and after chemotherapy. Study-wide context: Six age groups, ranging from 30 or younger to 70 or older, included the donors. Over several months to years, re-sampled healthy donor repertoires clearly shared clones.

Comment on this clonotype: Its antigen is currently unknown. The junction does not match germline at one end; this may be a read error.

TRB rearrangements spanning V, D and J were amplified using mixed TRB-A/B primers. Each CDR3 protein gets one entry after TCRdb re-called the multiplex PCR reads with MiXCR. The sample contains several thousand distinct CDR3 sequences, around 34% of which appear only once. TCR beta rearrangements were amplified from peripheral blood genomic DNA. Broader study findings: Age-matched healthy donors had significantly more diverse, less clonal blood TCR repertoires than untreated cancer patients. Median generation probability rose over the chemotherapy interval in each cancer cohort, suggesting rebound thymic output.

Input material: blood. This TCR was recovered from a human donor in good health. The donor label of this sample is uncertain.

As DNA, the CDR3 is TGCGCCAGCAGCCTCGGACAGGGGGGCGGAAGGGTAGCTTTCTTT. Translation gives CASSLGQGGGRVAFF. V is TRBV5-4 and J is TRBJ1-1; TRBD1 aligns across 10 bases. CDR1 is SGHNT and CDR2 is YYREEE in the germline V gene (reference sequence). This CDR3 spans 15 amino acids.